This T cell receptor beta chain was documented in a study of cytomegalovirus exposure and HLA in healthy donors. This clone showed up just a few times. Its antigen is not identified. After removal of 4 bases from V and 3 bases from J, the junction contained 3 bases not matched to a gene. CDR3 length equals 14 residues. Germline-derived CDR1 and CDR2 are SGHDN and FVKESK. Study observations and caveats: Later analysis reportedly placed an Asian-associated ancestry cluster below the approximately 730-donor mean in N-insertions. Another analysis was done later, and it associated roughly 15,000 TCR beta sequences with HLA alleles at 0.05 false discovery rate.

The PCR made use of 60 Vbeta and 13 Jbeta primers. TCRdb's copy holds only in-frame clones and misses some; the assay was immunoSEQ multiplex PCR. The data show about 72,000 clones, with 66% seen just once and roughly 21% held by the top ten. The chain joins TRBV14 to TRBJ2-7; 10 nucleotides match TRBD1. The sequenced material came from PBMCs. The clonotype comes from a man aged 40-49 years in good health and CMV-seropositive. CDR3 bases: TGTGCCAGCAGCCTGGACAGGGGGATCTACGAGCAGTACTTC. Residues: CASSLDRGIYEQYF.